Sequencing of this TCR beta chain was carried out in a study of OX40 agonist ivuxolimab in advanced cancers. The germline V gene encodes CDR1 SNHLY and CDR2 FYNNEI. The CDR3 is 12 residues long. Trimming took 1 base from V and 14 from J, leaving 13 bases between them. Some clones are missing from TCRdb's copy, which holds only in-frame ones; the method was immunoSEQ multiplex PCR. The sample yields some 99,000 clones, about 90% seen once. Cycle 7 day 1, cycle 4 day 1, and baseline were the timepoints at which blood was sampled. This clone was seen a single time. Its antigen is undetermined. Points from the study as a whole: In the 0.1 to 3.0 mg/kg range, CD4+ and CD8+ blood T cells had expanded clonally by week 6. Some nonresponders additionally presented with little normalized T-cell clonal expansion.

The rearrangement uses TRBV2 and TRBJ2-3; D remains ambiguous. Sequencing used CD4+ or CD8+ T cells sorted from blood, obtained in a trial of the OX40 agonist ivuxolimab. The clonotype comes from an adult with an advanced solid tumor such as melanoma, head and neck, liver or kidney cancer. Here the CDR3 reads CASSEGQIPRYF. The CDR3 DNA follows: TGTGCCAGCAGTGAAGGCCAGATCCCGCGGTATTTT.